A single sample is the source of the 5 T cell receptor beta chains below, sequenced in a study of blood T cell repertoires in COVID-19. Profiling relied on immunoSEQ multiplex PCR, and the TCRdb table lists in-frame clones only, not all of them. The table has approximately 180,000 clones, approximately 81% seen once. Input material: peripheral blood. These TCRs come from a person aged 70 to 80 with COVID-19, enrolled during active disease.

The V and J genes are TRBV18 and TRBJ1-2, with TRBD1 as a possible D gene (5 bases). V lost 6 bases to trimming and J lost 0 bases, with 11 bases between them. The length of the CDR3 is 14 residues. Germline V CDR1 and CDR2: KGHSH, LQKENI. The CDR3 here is CASSTGGANYGYTF. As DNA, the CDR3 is TGTGCCAGCTCCACCGGGGGAGCTAACTATGGCTACACCTTC.

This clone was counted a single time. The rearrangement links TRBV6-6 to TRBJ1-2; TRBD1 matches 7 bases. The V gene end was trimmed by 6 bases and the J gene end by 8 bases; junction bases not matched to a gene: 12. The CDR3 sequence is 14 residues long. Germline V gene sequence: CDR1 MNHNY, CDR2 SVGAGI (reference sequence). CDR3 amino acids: CASSLEGQWTGYTF. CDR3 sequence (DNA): TGTGCCAGCAGCCTAGAGGGACAGTGGACGGGCTACACCTTC.

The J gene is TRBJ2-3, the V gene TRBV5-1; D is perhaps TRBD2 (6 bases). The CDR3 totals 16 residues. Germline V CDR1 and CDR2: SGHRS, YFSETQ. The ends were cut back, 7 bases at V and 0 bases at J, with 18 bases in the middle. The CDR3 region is CASFDRPGLSTDTQYF. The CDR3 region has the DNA TGCGCCAGCTTCGACCGGCCGGGACTTAGCACAGATACGCAGTATTTT.

This CDR3 is CASSNHRVSDEQYF. The DNA of the CDR3 is TGTGCCAGCAGTAACCACAGGGTCTCGGACGAGCAGTACTTC. This rearrangement joins TRBV6-2 or TRBV6-3 to TRBJ2-7, with D perhaps matching TRBD1 (6 bases). Germline CDR1 and CDR2: MNHEY and SVGEGT. This CDR3 contains 14 residues. With 5 bases removed from V and 5 bases from J, the gap between germline ends came to 16 bases.

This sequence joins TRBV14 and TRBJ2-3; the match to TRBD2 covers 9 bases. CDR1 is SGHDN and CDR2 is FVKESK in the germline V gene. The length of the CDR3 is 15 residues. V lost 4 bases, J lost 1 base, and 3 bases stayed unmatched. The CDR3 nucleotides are TGTGCCAGCAGCCTCGGACTAGCGCGCACAGATACGCAGTATTTT. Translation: CASSLGLARTDTQYF.